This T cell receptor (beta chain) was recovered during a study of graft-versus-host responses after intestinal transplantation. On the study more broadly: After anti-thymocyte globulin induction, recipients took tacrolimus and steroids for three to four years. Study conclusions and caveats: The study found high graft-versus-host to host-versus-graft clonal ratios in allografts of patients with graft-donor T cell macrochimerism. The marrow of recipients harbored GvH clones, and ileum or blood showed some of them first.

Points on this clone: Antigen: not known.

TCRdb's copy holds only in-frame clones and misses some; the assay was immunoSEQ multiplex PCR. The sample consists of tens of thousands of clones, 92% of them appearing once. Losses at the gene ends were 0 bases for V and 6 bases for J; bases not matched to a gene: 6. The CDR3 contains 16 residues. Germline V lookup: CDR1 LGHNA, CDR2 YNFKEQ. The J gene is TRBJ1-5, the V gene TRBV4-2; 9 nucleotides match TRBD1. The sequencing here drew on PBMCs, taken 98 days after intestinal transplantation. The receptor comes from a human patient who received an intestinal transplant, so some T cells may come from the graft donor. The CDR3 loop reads CASSQEQGAGVQPQHF. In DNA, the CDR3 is TGTGCCAGCAGCCAAGAACAGGGGGCCGGGGTTCAGCCCCAGCATTTT.